A single sample is the source of the 9 T cell receptor beta chains below, sequenced in a study of T cell responses to AZD1222 COVID-19 vaccine. TCRdb's table, derived via immunoSEQ multiplex PCR, lists solely in-frame clones and lacks some. Of roughly 150,000 clones in the sample, approximately 94% were seen once. The specimen comprised peripheral blood, sampled 28 days after the second AZD1222 dose. Every receptor here comes from an adult who received the AZD1222 COVID-19 vaccine.

J is TRBJ2-3 and V is TRBV2; TRBD2 is a possible D gene (6 bases). This CDR3 has 16 amino acids. V was shortened by 4 bases and J by 1 base, with 15 bases between the two germline ends. CDR1 SNHLY and CDR2 FYNNEI come from the germline V gene. DNA for the CDR3: TGTGCCAGCAGTGCAGAGGGGAGGTTCCGCACAGATACGCAGTATTTT. Its translation is CASSAEGRFRTDTQYF.

V and J are TRBV7-9 and TRBJ2-1; 12 bases align to TRBD2. This CDR3 contains 16 residues. The germline V gene has CDR1 SEHNR and CDR2 FQNEAQ (reference sequence). The V and J ends lost 1 base and 9 bases, in that order; junction bases with no gene match: 7. The CDR3 DNA is TGTGCCAGCAGCTTAGTAACTAGCGGGAGGAGGGGTGAGCAGTTCTTC. This translates into CASSLVTSGRRGEQFF.

This clone was detected only once. This chain uses TRBV6-5 with TRBJ1-6; D is uncertain. V was shortened by 0 bases and J by 7 bases, with 7 bases between the two germline ends. The CDR3 loop spans 14 amino acids. CDR1 is MNHEY, CDR2 SVGAGI, per germline. CDR3 sequence reads: CASSYSRSNSPLHF. CDR3 DNA: TGTGCCAGCAGTTACTCGAGATCAAATTCACCCCTCCACTTT.

The chain couples TRBV18 to TRBJ1-5; maybe TRBD1 (6 bases). The CDR3 is made up of 14 amino acids. The V and J ends lost 0 bases and 5 bases respectively, with 8 bases between them. CDR1 KGHSH and CDR2 LQKENI come from the germline V gene. Here the CDR3 reads CASSPPGHYQPQHF. The CDR3, as DNA: TGTGCCAGCTCACCACCGGGACACTATCAGCCCCAGCATTTT.

The CDR3 protein is CASSSPGKGGSTEAFF. The DNA of the CDR3 is TGTGCCAGCAGCTCTCCGGGAAAGGGCGGGAGCACTGAAGCTTTCTTT. V and J are TRBV5-4 and TRBJ1-1; no clear D. The V gene's germline CDR1 is SGHNT and CDR2 YYREEE (reference sequence). The V end was cut by 3 bases, the J end by 4 bases, with 19 bases between. This CDR3 has 16 amino acids.

The rearrangement joins TRBV19 to TRBJ2-1; 9 bases map to TRBD1. This CDR3 is built from 15 residues. V lost 3 bases and J lost 6; bases outside the gene matches: 6. Germline V gene sequence: CDR1 LNHDA, CDR2 SQIVND (reference sequence). The CDR3 DNA reads TGTGCCAGTAGTATTTGGGGACAGGGTGTCAATGAGCAGTTCTTC. It encodes CASSIWGQGVNEQFF.

The chain uses TRBV7-2 and TRBJ2-1, with TRBD2 matching over 9 bases. Germline V gene lookup returns CDR1 SGHTA and CDR2 FQGNSA. CDR3 length: 16 amino acids. V lost 1 base and J lost 1; bases outside the gene matches: 2. CDR3 in DNA: TGTGCCAGCAGCTTAGTGACTAGCGGTTCCTACAATGAGCAGTTCTTC. Amino acid sequence: CASSLVTSGSYNEQFF.

The genes are TRBV6-2 or TRBV6-3 and TRBJ1-3, with D unclear. CDR1 is MNHEY and CDR2 is SVGEGT in the germline V gene. The CDR3 has 15 residues. V gave up 0 bases and J gave up 4 bases, with 10 bases separating them. CDR3 sequence reads: CASSYSRYTGNTIYF. The DNA of the CDR3 is TGTGCCAGCAGTTACTCGCGGTATACGGGAAACACCATATATTTT.

This clone was detected only once. This rearrangement joins TRBV6-1 to TRBJ1-4; possible D gene TRBD1, 6 bases. The CDR3 sequence is 15 residues long. V lost 2 bases and J lost 7, with 14 bases in between. Germline loops: CDR1 MNHNS, CDR2 SASEGT. Here the CDR3 DNA reads TGTGCCAGCAGTGAATCAGAGACAGGAGGTGAAAAACTGTTTTTT. Its protein is CASSESETGGEKLFF.